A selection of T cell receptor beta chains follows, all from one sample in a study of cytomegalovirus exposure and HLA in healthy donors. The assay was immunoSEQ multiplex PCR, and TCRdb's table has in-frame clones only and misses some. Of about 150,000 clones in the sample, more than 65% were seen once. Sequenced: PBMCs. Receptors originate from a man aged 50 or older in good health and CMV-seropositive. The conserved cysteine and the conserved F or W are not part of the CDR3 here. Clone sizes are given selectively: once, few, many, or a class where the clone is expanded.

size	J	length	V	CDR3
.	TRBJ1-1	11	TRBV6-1	ASSLEANTEAF
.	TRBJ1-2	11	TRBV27	ASSLFQGSGYT
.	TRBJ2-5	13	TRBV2	ASRNRDRFQETQY
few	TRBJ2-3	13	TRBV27	ASMWREGLTDTQY
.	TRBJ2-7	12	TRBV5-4	ASSLAGDRGTQY
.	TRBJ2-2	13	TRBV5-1	TSSPGQVDVGELF
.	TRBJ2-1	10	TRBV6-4	ASGTGGNEQF
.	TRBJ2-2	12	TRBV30	AWSVTGSTGELF
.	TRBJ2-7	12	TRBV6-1	ASSRLGLSYEQY
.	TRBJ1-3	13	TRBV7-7	ASSPGQGAGNTIY
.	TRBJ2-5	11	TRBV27	ASRDRVQETQY
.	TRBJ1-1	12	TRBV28	ASSVPGSNTEAF
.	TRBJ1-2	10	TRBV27	ASSRTGRPPT
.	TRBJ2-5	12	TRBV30	AWSVAGQGKTQY
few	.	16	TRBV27	ASSLYIGGRSTANEQY
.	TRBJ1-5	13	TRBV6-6	ASVQDSYSNQPQH
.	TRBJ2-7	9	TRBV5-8	ASSNYKKQY
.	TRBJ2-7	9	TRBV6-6	ASSYSREQY
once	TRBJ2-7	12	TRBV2	ASSGRREGYEQY